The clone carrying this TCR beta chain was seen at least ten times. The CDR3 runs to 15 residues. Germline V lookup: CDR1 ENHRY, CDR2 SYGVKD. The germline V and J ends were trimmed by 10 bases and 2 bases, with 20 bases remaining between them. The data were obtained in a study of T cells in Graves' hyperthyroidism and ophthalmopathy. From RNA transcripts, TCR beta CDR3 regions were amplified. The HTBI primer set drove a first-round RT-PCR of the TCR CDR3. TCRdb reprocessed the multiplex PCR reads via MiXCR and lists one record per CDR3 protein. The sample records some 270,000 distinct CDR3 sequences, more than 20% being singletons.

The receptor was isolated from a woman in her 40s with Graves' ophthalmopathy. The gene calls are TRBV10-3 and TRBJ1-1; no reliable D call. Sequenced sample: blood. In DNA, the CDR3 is TGTGCCACCCTCTTCATCGACGGAACCAACACTGAAGCTTTCTTT. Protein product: CATLFIDGTNTEAFF.